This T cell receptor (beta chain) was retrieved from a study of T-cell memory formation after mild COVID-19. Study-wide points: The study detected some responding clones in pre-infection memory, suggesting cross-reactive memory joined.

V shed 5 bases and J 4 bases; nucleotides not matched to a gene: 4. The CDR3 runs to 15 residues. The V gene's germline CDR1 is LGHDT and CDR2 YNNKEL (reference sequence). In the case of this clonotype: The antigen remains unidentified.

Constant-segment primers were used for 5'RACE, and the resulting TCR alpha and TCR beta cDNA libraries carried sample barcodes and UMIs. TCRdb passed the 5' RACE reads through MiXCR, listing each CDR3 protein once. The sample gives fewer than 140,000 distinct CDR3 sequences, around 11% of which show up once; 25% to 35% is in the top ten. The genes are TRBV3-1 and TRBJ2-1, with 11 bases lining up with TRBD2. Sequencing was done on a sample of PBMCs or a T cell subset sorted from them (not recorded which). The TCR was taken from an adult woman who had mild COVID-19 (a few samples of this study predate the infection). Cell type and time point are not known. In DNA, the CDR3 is TGTGCCAGCAGCGCCCCTAGCGGGAGGTACAATGAGCAGTTCTTC. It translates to CASSAPSGRYNEQFF.